What follows is one TCR beta chain and its context. Its antigen is not known. The data were produced by immunoSEQ multiplex PCR, yet TCRdb's version contains in-frame clones alone and is incomplete. Counted here are over 85,000 clones, 80% to 95% occurring once; the ten biggest clones make up about 0.45%. The data were obtained in a study of Tregs in tolerant kidney transplant recipients. The study, taken as a whole, reports: The most relevant donor-specific Treg TCRbeta repertoire apparently came from expansion with activated donor B cells.

Germline V gives CDR1 SGHAT, CDR2 FQNNGV. The CDR3 has 15 residues. Between the trimmed V and J ends, which lost 1 base and 4 bases, there was a span of 10 bases. Sequencing was performed on CD4+ T cells from blood, taken before the transplant. This receptor was taken from a human donor who received a combined kidney and bone marrow transplant. J is TRBJ2-2 and V is TRBV11-2; TRBD2 might be the D (5 bases). DNA for the CDR3: TGTGCCAGCAGCTTAGGTGGGAGCATCACCGGGGAGCTGTTTTTT. Translating it yields CASSLGGSITGELFF.